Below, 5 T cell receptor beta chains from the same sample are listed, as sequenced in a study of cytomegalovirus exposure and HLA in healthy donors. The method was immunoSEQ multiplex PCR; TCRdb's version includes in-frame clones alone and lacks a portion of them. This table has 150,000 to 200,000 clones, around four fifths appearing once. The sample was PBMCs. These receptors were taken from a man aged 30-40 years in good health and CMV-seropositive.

DNA of the CDR3: TGCAGCGTTGAACGGGGGACGGGGATGAACACTGAAGCTTTCTTT. This encodes CSVERGTGMNTEAFF. The chain links TRBV29-1 to TRBJ1-1, with a weak D call TRBD1 (5 bases). The length of the CDR3 is 15 residues. The V gene's germline CDR1 is SQVTM and CDR2 ANQGSEA. The germline V and J ends were trimmed by 2 bases and 0 bases, with 13 bases remaining between them.

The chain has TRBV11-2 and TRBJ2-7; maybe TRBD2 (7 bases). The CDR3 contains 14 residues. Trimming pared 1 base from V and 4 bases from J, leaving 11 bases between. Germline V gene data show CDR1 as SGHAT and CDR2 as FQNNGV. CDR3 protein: CASSLAGGGYEQYF. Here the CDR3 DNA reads TGTGCCAGCAGCTTAGCGGGGGGCGGATACGAGCAGTACTTC.

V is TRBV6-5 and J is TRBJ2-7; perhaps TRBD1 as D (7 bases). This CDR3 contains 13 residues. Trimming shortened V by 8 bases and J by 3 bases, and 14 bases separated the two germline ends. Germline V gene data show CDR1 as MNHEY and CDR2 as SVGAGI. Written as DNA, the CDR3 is TGTGCCAGCGGCGGGACAGCTTACTACGAGCAGTACTTC. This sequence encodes CASGGTAYYEQYF.

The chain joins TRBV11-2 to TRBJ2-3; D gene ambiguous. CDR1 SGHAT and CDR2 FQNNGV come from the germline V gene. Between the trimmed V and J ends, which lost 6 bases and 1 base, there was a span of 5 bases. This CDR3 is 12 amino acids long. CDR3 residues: CASSSRTDTQYF. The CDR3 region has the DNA TGTGCCAGCAGTTCTCGCACAGATACGCAGTATTTT.

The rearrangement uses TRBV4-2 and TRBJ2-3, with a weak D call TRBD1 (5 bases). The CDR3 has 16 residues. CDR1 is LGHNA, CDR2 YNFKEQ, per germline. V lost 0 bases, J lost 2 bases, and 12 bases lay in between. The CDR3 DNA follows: TGTGCCAGCAGCCAAGATGACAGAATATCCACAGATACGCAGTATTTT. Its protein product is CASSQDDRISTDTQYF.